This T cell receptor beta chain was obtained from a study of blood T cell repertoires in COVID-19. This clone turned up a few times. Germline assignment: CDR1 SGHTA and CDR2 FQGNSA. The CDR3 totals 15 residues. After removal of 8 bases from V and 0 bases from J, the junction contained 10 bases not matched to a gene. The assay was immunoSEQ multiplex PCR, and TCRdb's table has in-frame clones only and misses some. The sample has 310,000 or so clones; approximately 90% are singletons. The chain is built from TRBV7-2 and TRBJ2-7, with 7 bases identical to TRBD2. Sequencing was performed on PBMCs or T cells enriched from blood (not recorded which). The source is a woman in her 30s who had recovered from COVID-19. The CDR3 loop reads CASGPSGAYSYEQYF. CDR3 in DNA: TGTGCCAGCGGCCCAAGCGGGGCATACTCCTACGAGCAGTACTTC.